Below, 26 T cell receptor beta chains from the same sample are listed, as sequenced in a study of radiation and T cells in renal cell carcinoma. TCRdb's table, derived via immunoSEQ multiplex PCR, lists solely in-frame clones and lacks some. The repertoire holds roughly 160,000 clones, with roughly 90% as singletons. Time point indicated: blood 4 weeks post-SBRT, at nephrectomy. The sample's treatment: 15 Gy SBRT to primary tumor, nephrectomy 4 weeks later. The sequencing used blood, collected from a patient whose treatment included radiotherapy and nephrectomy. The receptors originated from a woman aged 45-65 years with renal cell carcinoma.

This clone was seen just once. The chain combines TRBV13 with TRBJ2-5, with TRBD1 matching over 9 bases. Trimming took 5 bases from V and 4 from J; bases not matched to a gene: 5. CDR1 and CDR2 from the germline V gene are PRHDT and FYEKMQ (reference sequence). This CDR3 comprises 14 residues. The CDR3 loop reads CASSPTGGSETQYF. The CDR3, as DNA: TGTGCCAGCAGCCCGACAGGGGGTTCAGAGACCCAGTACTTC.

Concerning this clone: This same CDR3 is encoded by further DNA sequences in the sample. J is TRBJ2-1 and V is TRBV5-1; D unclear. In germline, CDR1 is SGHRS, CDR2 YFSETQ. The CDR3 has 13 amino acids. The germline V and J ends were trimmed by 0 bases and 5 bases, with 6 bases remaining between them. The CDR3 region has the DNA TGCGCCAGCAGCTTGGCTGGAAACAATGAGCAGTTCTTC. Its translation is CASSLAGNNEQFF.

CDR3 residues: CASSQLWGSLEKQFF. The CDR3 DNA reads as TGCGCCAGCAGCCAATTATGGGGCAGTTTGGAAAAGCAGTTCTTC. The chain recombines TRBV4-3 with TRBJ2-1; tentative D call: TRBD1 (5 bases). Trimming cost V 2 bases and J 11 bases, with 19 bases left between them. Germline V gives CDR1 LGHNA, CDR2 YSLEER. This CDR3 comprises 15 residues.

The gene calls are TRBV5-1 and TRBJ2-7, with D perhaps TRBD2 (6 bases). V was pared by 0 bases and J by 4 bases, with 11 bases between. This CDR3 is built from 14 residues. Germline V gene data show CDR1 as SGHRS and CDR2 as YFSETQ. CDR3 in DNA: TGCGCCAGCAGCTTGGTGGAGGGTTGGTACGAGCAGTACTTC. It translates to CASSLVEGWYEQYF.

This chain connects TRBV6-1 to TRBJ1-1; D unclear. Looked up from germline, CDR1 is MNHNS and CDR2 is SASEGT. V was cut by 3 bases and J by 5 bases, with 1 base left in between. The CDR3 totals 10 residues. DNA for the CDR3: TGTGCCAGCAGTGATACTGAAGCTTTCTTT. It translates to CASSDTEAFF.

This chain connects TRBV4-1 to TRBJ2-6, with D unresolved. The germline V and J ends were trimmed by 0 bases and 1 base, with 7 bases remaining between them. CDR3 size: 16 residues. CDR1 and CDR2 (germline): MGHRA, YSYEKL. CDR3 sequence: CASSQDHGSGANVLTF. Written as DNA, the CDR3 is TGCGCCAGCAGCCAAGATCATGGGTCTGGGGCCAACGTCCTGACTTTC.

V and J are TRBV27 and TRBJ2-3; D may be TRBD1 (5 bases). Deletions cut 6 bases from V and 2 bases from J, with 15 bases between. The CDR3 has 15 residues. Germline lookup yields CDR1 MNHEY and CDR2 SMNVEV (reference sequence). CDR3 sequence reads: CASSPGRAHTDTQYF. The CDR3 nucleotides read TGTGCCAGCAGCCCGGGCAGGGCCCACACAGATACGCAGTATTTT.

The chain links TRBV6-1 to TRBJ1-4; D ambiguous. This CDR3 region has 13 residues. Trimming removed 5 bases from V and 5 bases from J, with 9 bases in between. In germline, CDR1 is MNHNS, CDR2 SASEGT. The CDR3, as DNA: TGTGCCAGCAGTTTTGGGTTAAATGAAAAACTGTTTTTT. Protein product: CASSFGLNEKLFF.

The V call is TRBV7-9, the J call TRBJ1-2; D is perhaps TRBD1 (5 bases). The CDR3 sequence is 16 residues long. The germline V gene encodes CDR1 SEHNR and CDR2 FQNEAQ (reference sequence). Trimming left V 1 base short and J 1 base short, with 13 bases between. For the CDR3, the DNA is TGTGCCAGCAGCTTAGGCTATACAGGCCTTAACTATGGCTACACCTTC. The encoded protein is CASSLGYTGLNYGYTF.

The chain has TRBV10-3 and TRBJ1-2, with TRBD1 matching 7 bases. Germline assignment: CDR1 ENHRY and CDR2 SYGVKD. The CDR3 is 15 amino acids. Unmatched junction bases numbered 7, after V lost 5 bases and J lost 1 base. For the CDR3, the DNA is TGTGCCATCAGTTTCGAGACAGGGAATAACTATGGCTACACCTTC. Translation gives CAISFETGNNYGYTF.

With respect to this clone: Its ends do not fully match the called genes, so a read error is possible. The chain's CDR3 is CASSSWGQKTF. CDR3 sequence (DNA): TGTGCCAGCAGCTCATGGGGACAAAAGACCTTT. The rearrangement links TRBV5-8 to TRBJ1-6; tentatively, D is TRBD1 (6 bases). Per germline, CDR1 SGHTS and CDR2 YDEGEE. The CDR3 runs 11 residues.

The CDR3 bases are TGTGCCAGCAGCCTGACGACAGGGACGGATACGCAGTATTTT. This sequence encodes CASSLTTGTDTQYF. The chain links TRBV11-2 to TRBJ2-3, with 7 bases fitting TRBD1. The germline V gene encodes CDR1 SGHAT and CDR2 FQNNGV. J gave up 6 bases and V 5 bases, and 8 bases lay outside the gene matches. The CDR3 loop spans 14 amino acids.

The CDR3 protein is CASSIRNNEQFF. The CDR3, as DNA: TGTGCCAGTAGTATAAGGAACAATGAGCAGTTCTTC. The chain couples TRBV19 to TRBJ2-1; no firm D call. V was pared by 2 bases and J by 5 bases, with 4 bases between. The CDR3 has 12 residues. Germline values: CDR1 LNHDA, CDR2 SQIVND (reference sequence).

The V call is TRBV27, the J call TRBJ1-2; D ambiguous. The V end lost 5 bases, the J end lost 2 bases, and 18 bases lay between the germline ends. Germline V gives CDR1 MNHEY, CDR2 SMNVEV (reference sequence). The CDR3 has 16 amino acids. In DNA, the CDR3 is TGTGCCAGCAGTCCCTGGGATCAAGCATCCAACTATGGCTACACCTTC. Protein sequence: CASSPWDQASNYGYTF.

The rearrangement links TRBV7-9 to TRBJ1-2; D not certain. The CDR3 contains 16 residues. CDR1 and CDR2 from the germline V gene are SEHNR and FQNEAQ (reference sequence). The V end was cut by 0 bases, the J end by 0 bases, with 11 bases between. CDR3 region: CASSLATEIANYGYTF. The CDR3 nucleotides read TGTGCCAGCAGCTTAGCAACAGAGATCGCTAACTATGGCTACACCTTC.

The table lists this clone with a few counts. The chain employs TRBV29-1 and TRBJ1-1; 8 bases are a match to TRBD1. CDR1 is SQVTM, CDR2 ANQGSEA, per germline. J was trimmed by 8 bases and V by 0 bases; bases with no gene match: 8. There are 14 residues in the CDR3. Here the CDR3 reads CSVEESRQGQEAFF. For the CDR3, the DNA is TGCAGCGTTGAAGAAAGCCGACAGGGGCAAGAAGCTTTCTTT.

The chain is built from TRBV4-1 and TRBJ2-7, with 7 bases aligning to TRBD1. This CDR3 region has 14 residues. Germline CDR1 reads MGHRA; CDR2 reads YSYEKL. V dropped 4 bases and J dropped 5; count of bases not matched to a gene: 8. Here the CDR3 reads CASSLQRGRDEQYF. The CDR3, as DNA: TGCGCCAGCAGCCTACAAAGGGGGCGCGACGAGCAGTACTTC.

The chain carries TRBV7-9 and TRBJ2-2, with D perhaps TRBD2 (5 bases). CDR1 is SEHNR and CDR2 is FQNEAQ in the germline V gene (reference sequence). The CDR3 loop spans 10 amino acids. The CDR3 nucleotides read TGTGCTACCAGCGGCGGGGAGCTGTTTTTT. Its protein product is CATSGGELFF. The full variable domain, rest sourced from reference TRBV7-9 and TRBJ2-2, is DTGVSQNPRHKITKRGQNVTFRCDPISEHNRLYWYRQTLGQGPEFLTYFQNEAQLEKSRLLSDRFSAERPKGSFSTLEIQRTEQGDSAMYLCATSGGELFFGEGSRLTVL.

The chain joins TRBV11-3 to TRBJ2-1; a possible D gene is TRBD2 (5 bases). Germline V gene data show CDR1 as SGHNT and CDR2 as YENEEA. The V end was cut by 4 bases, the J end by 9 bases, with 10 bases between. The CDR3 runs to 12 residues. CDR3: CASSSLEGEQFF. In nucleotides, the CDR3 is TGTGCCAGCAGCTCCCTAGAGGGTGAGCAGTTCTTC.

CDR3 protein: CASRREAEQYF. CDR3 DNA: TGTGCCAGCCGGAGGGAGGCCGAGCAGTACTTC. V gene TRBV5-6 combines with J gene TRBJ2-7; D is possibly TRBD2 (6 bases). The CDR3 has 11 residues. V was clipped by 7 bases and J by 6 bases, with 11 bases between them. CDR1 is SGHDT, CDR2 YYEEEE, per germline.

CDR3 residues: CASRMGGGGTDGYTF. The CDR3 coding sequence is TGTGCCAGTAGGATGGGCGGAGGGGGCACGGATGGCTACACCTTC. The V call is TRBV19, the J call TRBJ1-2; 7 positions agree with TRBD1. The germline CDR1 and CDR2 sequences are LNHDA and SQIVND (reference sequence). With 6 bases clipped from V and 6 bases from J, the junction kept 13 bases outside the gene matches. The CDR3 consists of 15 residues.

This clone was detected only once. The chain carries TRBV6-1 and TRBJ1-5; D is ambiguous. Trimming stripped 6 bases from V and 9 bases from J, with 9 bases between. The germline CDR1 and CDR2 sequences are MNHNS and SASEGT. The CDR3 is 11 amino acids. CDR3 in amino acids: CASSVLGPQHF. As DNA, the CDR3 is TGTGCCAGCAGCGTCCTTGGGCCCCAGCATTTT.

DNA for the CDR3: TGTGCCAGCAGCTTCTACACCGGGGAGCTGTTTTTT. As protein: CASSFYTGELFF. This chain links TRBV7-2 with TRBJ2-2; D ambiguous. Trimming cost V 3 bases and J 3 bases, with 2 bases left between them. The CDR3 is 12 amino acids. The germline CDR1 and CDR2 sequences are SGHTA and FQGNSA.

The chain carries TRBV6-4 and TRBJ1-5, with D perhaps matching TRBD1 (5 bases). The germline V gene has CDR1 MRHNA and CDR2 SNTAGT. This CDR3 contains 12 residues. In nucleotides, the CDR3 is TGTGCTGGGGGGTGGTTGCGTCAGCCCCAGCATTTT. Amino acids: CAGGWLRQPQHF.

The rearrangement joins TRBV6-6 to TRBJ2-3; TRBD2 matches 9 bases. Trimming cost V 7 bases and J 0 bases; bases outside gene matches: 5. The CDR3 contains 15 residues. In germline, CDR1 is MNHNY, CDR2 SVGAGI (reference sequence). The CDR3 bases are TGTGCCAGCAAAACGACTAGCGGAAGCACAGATACGCAGTATTTT. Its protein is CASKTTSGSTDTQYF.

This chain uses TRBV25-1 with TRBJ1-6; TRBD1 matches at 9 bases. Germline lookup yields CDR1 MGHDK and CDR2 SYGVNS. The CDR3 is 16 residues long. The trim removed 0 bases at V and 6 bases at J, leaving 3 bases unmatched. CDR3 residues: CASSEYGTGLNSPLHF. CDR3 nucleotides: TGTGCCAGCAGTGAATATGGGACAGGGCTTAATTCACCCCTCCACTTT.